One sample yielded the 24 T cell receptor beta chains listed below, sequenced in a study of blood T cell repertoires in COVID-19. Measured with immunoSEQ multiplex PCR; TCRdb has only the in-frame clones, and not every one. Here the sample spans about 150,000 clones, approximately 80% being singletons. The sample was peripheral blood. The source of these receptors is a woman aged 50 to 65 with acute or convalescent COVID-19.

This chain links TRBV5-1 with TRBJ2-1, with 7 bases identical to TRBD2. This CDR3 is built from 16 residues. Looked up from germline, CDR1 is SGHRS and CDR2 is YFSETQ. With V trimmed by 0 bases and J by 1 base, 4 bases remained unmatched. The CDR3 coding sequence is TGCGCCAGCAGCTTGGTCCCTAGCGGATCCTACAATGAGCAGTTCTTC. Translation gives CASSLVPSGSYNEQFF.

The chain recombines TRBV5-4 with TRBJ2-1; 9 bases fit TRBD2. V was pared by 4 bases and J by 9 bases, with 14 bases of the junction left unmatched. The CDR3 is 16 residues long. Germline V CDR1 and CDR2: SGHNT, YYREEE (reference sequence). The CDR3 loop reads CASSLGAGGPRSEQFF. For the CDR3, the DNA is TGTGCCAGCAGCCTTGGGGCGGGAGGGCCTCGGAGTGAGCAGTTCTTC.

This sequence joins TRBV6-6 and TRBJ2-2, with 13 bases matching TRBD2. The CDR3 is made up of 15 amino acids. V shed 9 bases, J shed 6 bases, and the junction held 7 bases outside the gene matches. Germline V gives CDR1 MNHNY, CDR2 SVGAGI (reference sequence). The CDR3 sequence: CASSPGLAGPGELFF. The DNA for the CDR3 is TGTGCCAGTTCCCCGGGACTAGCGGGGCCCGGGGAGCTGTTTTTT.

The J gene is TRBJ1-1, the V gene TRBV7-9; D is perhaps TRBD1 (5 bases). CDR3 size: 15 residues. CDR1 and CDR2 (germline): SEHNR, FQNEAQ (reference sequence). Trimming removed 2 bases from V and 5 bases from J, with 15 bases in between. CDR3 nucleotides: TGTGCCAGCAGCTTATTTCTTGCGGGGGGGACTGAAGCTTTCTTT. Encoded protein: CASSLFLAGGTEAFF.

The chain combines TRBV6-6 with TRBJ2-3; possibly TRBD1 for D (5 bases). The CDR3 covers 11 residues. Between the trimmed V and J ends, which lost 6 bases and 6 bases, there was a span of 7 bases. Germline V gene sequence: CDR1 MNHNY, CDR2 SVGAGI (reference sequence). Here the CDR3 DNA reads TGTGCCAGCAGCCCAGGGGATACGCAGTATTTT. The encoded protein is CASSPGDTQYF.

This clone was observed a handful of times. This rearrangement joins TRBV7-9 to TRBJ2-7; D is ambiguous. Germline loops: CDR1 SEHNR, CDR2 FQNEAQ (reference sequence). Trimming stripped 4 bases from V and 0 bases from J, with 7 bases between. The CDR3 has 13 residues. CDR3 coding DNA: TGTGCCAGCAGCTACAGCAGCTCCTACGAGCAGTACTTC. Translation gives CASSYSSSYEQYF.

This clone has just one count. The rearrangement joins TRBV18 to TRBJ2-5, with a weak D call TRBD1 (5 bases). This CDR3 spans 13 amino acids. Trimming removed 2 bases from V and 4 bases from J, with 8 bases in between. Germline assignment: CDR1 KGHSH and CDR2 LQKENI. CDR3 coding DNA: TGTGCCAGCTCACCAAGCCAGGGAGAGACCCAGTACTTC. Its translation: CASSPSQGETQYF.

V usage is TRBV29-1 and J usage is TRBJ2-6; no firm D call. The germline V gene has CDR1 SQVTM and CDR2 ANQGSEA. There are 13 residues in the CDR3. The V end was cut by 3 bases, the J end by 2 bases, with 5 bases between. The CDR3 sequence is CSVEATGANVLTF. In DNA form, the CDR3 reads TGCAGCGTTGAGGCCACTGGGGCCAACGTCCTGACTTTC.

CDR3 sequence (DNA): TGTGCCAGCAGGGTGGGGGCAATGAACACTGAAGCTTTCTTT. Encoded protein: CASRVGAMNTEAFF. The V call is TRBV5-4, the J call TRBJ1-1; D possibly corresponds to TRBD1 (6 bases). V was trimmed by 5 bases and J by 0 bases, leaving 11 bases between them. The germline V gene has CDR1 SGHNT and CDR2 YYREEE (reference sequence). The CDR3 covers 14 residues.

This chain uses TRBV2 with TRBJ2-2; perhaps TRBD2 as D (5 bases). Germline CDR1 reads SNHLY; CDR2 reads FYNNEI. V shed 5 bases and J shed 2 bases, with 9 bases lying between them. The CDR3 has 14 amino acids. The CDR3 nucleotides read TGTGCCAGCAGTATCGGGATCAACACCGGGGAGCTGTTTTTT. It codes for CASSIGINTGELFF.

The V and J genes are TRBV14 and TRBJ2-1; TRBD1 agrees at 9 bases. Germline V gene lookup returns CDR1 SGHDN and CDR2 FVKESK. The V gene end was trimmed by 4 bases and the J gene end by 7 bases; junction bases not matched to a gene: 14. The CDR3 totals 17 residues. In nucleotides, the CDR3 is TGTGCCAGCAGCCGCCTCGGGGCCGGGACAGGGAATAATGAGCAGTTCTTC. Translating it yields CASSRLGAGTGNNEQFF.

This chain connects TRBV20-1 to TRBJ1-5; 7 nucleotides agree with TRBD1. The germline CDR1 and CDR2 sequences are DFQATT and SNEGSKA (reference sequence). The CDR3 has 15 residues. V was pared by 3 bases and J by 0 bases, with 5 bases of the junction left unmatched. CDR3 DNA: TGCAGTGCTAGTCCAGGGGGGAATAGCAATCAGCCCCAGCATTTT. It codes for CSASPGGNSNQPQHF.

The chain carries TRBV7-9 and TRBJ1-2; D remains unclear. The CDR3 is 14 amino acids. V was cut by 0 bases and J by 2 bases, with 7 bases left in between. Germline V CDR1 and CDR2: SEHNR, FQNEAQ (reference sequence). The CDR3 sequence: CASSLAPGNYGYTF. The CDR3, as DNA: TGTGCCAGCAGCTTAGCACCCGGGAACTATGGCTACACCTTC.

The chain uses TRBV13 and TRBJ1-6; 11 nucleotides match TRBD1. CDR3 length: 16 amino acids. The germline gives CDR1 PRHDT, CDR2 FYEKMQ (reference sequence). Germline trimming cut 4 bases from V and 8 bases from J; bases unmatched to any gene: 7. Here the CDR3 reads CASSSSGTGGDSPLHF. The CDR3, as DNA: TGTGCCAGCAGCTCTTCCGGGACAGGGGGTGATTCACCCCTCCACTTT.

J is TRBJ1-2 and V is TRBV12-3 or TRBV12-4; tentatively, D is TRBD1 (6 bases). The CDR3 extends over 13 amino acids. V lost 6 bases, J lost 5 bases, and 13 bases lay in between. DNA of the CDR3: TGTGCCAGCAGCTACACAGGGCTATATGGCTACACCTTC. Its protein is CASSYTGLYGYTF.

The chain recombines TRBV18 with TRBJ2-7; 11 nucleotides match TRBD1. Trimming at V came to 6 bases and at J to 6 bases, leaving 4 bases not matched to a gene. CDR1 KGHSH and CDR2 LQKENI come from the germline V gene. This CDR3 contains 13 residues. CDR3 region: CASSPGTGGEQYF. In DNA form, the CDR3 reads TGTGCCAGCTCTCCTGGGACAGGGGGCGAGCAGTACTTC.

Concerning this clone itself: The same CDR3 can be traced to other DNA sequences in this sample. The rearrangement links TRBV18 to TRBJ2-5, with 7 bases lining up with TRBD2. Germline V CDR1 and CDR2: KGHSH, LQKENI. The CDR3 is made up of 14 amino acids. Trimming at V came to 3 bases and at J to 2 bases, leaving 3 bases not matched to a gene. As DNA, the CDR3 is TGTGCCAGCTCACCGACCGGGGGGCAAGAGACCCAGTACTTC. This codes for CASSPTGGQETQYF. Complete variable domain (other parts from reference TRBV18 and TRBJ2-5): NAGVMQNPRHLVRRRGQEARLRCSPMKGHSHVYWYRQLPEEGLKFMVYLQKENIIDESGMPKERFSAEFPKEGPSILRIQQVVRGDSAAYFCASSPTGGQETQYFGPGTRLLVL.

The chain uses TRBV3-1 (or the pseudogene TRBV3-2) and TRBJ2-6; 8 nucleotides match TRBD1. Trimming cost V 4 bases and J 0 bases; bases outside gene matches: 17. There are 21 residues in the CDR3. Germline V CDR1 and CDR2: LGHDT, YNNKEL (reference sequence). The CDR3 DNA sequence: TGTGCCAGCAGCCTCAAGTGGCTCCGGGACAGGAGCATCTCTGGGGCCAACGTCCTGACTTTC. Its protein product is CASSLKWLRDRSISGANVLTF.

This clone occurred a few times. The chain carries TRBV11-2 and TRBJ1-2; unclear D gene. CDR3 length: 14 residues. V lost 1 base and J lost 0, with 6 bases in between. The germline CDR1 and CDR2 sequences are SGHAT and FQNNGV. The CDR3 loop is CASSLAAANYGYTF. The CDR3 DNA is TGTGCCAGCAGCTTAGCGGCGGCTAACTATGGCTACACCTTC.

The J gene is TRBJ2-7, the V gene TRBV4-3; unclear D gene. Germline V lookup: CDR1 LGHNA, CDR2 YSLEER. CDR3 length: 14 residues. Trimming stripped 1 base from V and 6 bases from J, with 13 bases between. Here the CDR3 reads CASSQGPSYSEQYF. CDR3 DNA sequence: TGCGCCAGCAGCCAAGGACCGTCTTACAGCGAGCAGTACTTC.

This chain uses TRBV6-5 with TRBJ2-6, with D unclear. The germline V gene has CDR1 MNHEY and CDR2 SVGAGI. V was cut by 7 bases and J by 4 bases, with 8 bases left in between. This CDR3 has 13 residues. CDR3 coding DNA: TGTGCCAGCATGCCGACAGGGGCCAACGTCCTGACTTTC. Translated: CASMPTGANVLTF.

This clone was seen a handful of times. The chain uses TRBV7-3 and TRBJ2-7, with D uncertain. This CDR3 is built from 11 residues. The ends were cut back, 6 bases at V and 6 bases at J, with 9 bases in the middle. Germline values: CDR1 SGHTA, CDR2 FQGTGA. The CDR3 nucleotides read TGTGCCAGCAGTAAAGGCGGCGAGCAGTACTTC. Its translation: CASSKGGEQYF.

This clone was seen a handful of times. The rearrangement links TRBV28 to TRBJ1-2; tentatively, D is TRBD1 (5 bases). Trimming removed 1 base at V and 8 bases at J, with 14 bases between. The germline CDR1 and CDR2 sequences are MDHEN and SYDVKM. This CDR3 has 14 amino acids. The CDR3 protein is CASSLFERRDGYTF. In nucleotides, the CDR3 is TGTGCCAGCAGTTTATTTGAAAGGAGGGACGGCTACACCTTC.

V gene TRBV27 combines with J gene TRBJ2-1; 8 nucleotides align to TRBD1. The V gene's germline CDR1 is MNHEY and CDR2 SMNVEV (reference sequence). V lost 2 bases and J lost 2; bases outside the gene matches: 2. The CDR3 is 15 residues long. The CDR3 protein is CASSLGQGPYNEQFF. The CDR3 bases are TGTGCCAGCAGTTTAGGACAGGGCCCCTACAATGAGCAGTTCTTC.